The source of this TCR beta chain is a study of T cell repertoires in cytomegalovirus infection. Overall study context: Public TCR beta signatures were indicative of both CMV infection and a matching HLA type. Whole-study findings and limits: Predominance within the ex vivo response was attributable to HLA-C-restricted CMV-specific TCR beta clonotypes.

Via MiXCR, TCRdb re-called the reads, giving one row per CDR3 protein. The table has about 120,000 distinct CDR3 sequences, 10% seen once. This clonotype was counted ten times or more. What it binds is unknown. Germline-derived CDR1 and CDR2 are SGHVS and FNYEAQ. This CDR3 has 13 residues. J lost 6 bases, V lost 4 bases, and 4 bases had no gene match. The clonotype originates from a human donor in good health (CMV status not recorded). Some clones in this sample may be carry-over from other donors' samples. What was sequenced was PBMCs, sequenced either directly or after in vitro stimulation (not recorded which). The chain employs TRBV7-6 and TRBJ2-3, with 7 bases that match TRBD2. The CDR3 nucleotides are TGTGCCAGCAGCTCCGGGAGGACTGATACGCAGTATTTT. Residues: CASSSGRTDTQYF. Complete variable domain (other parts from reference TRBV7-6 and TRBJ2-3): GAGVSQSPRYKVTKRGQDVALRCDPISGHVSLYWYRQALGQGPEFLTYFNYEAQQDKSGLPNDRFSAERPEGSISTLTIQRTEQRDSAMYRCASSSGRTDTQYFGPGTRLTVL.